What follows is one TCR beta chain and its context. The antigen is undetermined. Germline assignment: CDR1 SNHLY and CDR2 FYNNEI. J lost 5 bases, V lost 4 bases, and 7 bases had no gene match. This CDR3 is 15 amino acids long. This record belongs to a study of TIL therapy for anti-PD-1-resistant metastatic lung cancer. The study, taken as a whole, reports: Many TIL product clones were absent from baseline tumor, suggesting clonal contraction.

Noted time point: pre-treatment sample, taken before nivolumab and TIL therapy. Most excised metastases sampled were pleural nodules or supraclavicular lymph nodes. Adults with stage 4 NSCLC were enrolled in a phase I trial. The immunoSEQ assay was v3. Assay used: immunoSEQ multiplex PCR; TCRdb lists only in-frame clones, some missing. The sample carries roughly 8,000 clones, approximately 73% recorded once. The sequence came from a person aged 25 to 85 with non-small cell lung cancer. This chain links TRBV2 with TRBJ2-3; 9 nucleotides agree with TRBD2. The specimen was tumor tissue, collected at baseline. The CDR3 reads CASSVLAGSGDTQYF. The CDR3 DNA reads as TGTGCCAGCAGTGTTCTAGCGGGGTCGGGAGATACGCAGTATTTT.